This T cell receptor (beta chain) was sequenced during a study of blood T cells in healthy people across ages. Study context: Per two T cells, about one barcoded beta molecule was captured through template switching.

V was pared by 0 bases and J by 5 bases, with 17 bases between. CDR3 length: 16 amino acids. Germline V gene lookup returns CDR1 SGHRS and CDR2 YFSETQ. Together with a sample-barcoded 5' primer, a J-beta primer mix was included in a second PCR lasting 7 to 11 cycles. All cDNA molecules were each tagged by a template-switch adaptor with 12 random nucleotides. From the 5' RACE reads, TCRdb called clonotypes with MiXCR, one entry per CDR3 protein. The table lists roughly 500,000 distinct CDR3 sequences, 25% to 30% of them singletons. General study results and limits: Those diversity estimates obtained from one million T cells were thought to be underestimates.

About this clonotype itself: Its cognate antigen is unknown.

The donors, healthy Caucasians from Russia, were aged roughly 6 to 90. The sequenced sample was blood. The V gene is TRBV5-1, the J gene TRBJ2-5; D unclear. This sequence originates from a woman in her 70s in good health. Here the CDR3 DNA reads TGCGCCAGCAGCTTGGGGTCGTTGGGGTTTGGGGAGACCCAGTACTTC. Protein: CASSLGSLGFGETQYF.